A single sample gave rise to the 12 T cell receptor beta chains below, sequenced in a study of T cell repertoires in cytomegalovirus infection. TCRdb called the reads again in MiXCR, with one record for every CDR3 protein. The sample yields 290,000 or so distinct CDR3 sequences, around 9.6% seen once. The source material was PBMCs. All receptors come from a human donor in good health (CMV status not recorded). Some clones in this sample may be carry-over from other donors' samples.

This clonotype was observed at least ten times. The chain joins TRBV6-6 to TRBJ2-2, with D possibly called TRBD1 or TRBD2 (6 bases each). V lost 11 bases to trimming and J lost 5 bases, with 15 bases between them. Germline CDR1 MNHNY, CDR2 SVGAGI (reference sequence). The CDR3 extends over 13 amino acids. This CDR3 reads CAARGVDTGELFF. DNA for the CDR3: TGTGCCGCGAGGGGGGTGGATACCGGGGAGCTGTTTTTT.

This clonotype was seen ten or more times. The chain joins TRBV7-2 to TRBJ1-1, with D maybe TRBD1 (5 bases). CDR1 is SGHTA and CDR2 is FQGNSA in the germline V gene. This CDR3 has 13 amino acids. V gave up 5 bases and J gave up 3 bases, with 10 bases separating them. CDR3 residues: CASSRGLDTEAFF. The CDR3 coding sequence is TGTGCCAGCAGCCGGGGGTTGGACACTGAAGCTTTCTTT.

This clonotype has ten or more counts. The V and J genes are TRBV29-1 and TRBJ2-1; 7 bases agree with TRBD1. CDR3 size: 14 residues. J was trimmed by 12 bases and V by 0 bases; bases with no gene match: 11. Germline assignment: CDR1 SQVTM and CDR2 ANQGSEA. CDR3 region: CSVEDGATGVGQFF. The CDR3 DNA follows: TGCAGCGTTGAAGACGGGGCTACAGGGGTGGGGCAGTTCTTC.

This clonotype showed up just a few times. The chain uses TRBV20-1 and TRBJ1-5; tentative D call: TRBD1 (5 bases). The germline gives CDR1 DFQATT, CDR2 SNEGSKA (reference sequence). V shed 4 bases and J shed 7 bases, with 26 bases lying between them. The CDR3 runs 17 residues. The CDR3 DNA reads as TGCAGTGCTATGATAAGCCGGGACGCGGGCGCCCCGCAGCCCCAGCATTTT. The encoded protein is CSAMISRDAGAPQPQHF.

This clonotype was detected ten times or more. The V gene is TRBV5-1, the J gene TRBJ2-2; D uncertain. The V gene's germline CDR1 is SGHRS and CDR2 YFSETQ. The CDR3 contains 13 residues. The germline V and J ends were trimmed by 0 bases and 8 bases, with 8 bases remaining between them. The CDR3 nucleotides read TGCGCCAGCAGCTTGGATCTGCCGGGGGAGCTGTTTTTT. Amino acid sequence: CASSLDLPGELFF.

This clonotype was counted ten times or more. V and J are TRBV6-2 or TRBV6-3 and TRBJ2-4; 11 bases match TRBD2. The CDR3 totals 17 residues. The germline gives CDR1 MNHEY, CDR2 SVGEGT. Trimming cost V 4 bases and J 3 bases; bases outside gene matches: 8. In DNA, the CDR3 is TGTGCCAGCAGTTCCTCTCGACTAGCGGGGAACAAAAACATTCAGTACTTC. Residues: CASSSSRLAGNKNIQYF.

This chain connects TRBV7-2 to TRBJ2-3; D is perhaps TRBD2 (5 bases). The CDR3 is 14 amino acids. The V and J ends lost 5 bases and 4 bases respectively, with 13 bases between them. CDR1 SGHTA and CDR2 FQGNSA come from the germline V gene. The CDR3 sequence is CASSRPTGSDTQYF. DNA of the CDR3: TGTGCCAGCAGCCGCCCGACGGGATCAGATACGCAGTATTTT. Looking up the rest from reference TRBV7-2 and TRBJ2-3 gives the full variable domain: GAGVSQSPSNKVTEKGKDVELRCDPISGHTALYWYRQSLGQGLEFLIYFQGNSAPDKSGLPSDRFSAERTGGSVSTLTIQRTQQEDSAVYLCASSRPTGSDTQYFGPGTRLTVL.

This clonotype was found many times. The rearrangement links TRBV5-1 to TRBJ2-1, with TRBD1 identical over 7 bases. Per germline, CDR1 SGHRS and CDR2 YFSETQ. This CDR3 is 15 amino acids long. The V gene end was trimmed by 0 bases and the J gene end by 5 bases; junction bases not matched to a gene: 5. CDR3 bases: TGCGCCAGCAGCTTGGGACAGGGTGTCCACAATGAGCAGTTCTTC. Its protein product is CASSLGQGVHNEQFF.

The V and J genes are TRBV5-4 and TRBJ2-1, with TRBD1 matching over 8 bases. The V gene end was trimmed by 4 bases and the J gene end by 3 bases; junction bases not matched to a gene: 6. From germline, CDR1 is SGHNT and CDR2 YYREEE (reference sequence). This CDR3 is built from 15 residues. The CDR3, as DNA: TGTGCCAGCAGCGACAGGGGAGCATACTACAATGAGCAGTTCTTC. This gives the protein CASSDRGAYYNEQFF. The whole variable domain, remainder taken from reference TRBV5-4 and TRBJ2-1, is ETGVTQSPTHLIKTRGQQVTLRCSSQSGHNTVSWYQQALGQGPQFIFQYYREEENGRGNFPPRFSGLQFPNYSSELNVNALELDDSALYLCASSDRGAYYNEQFFGPGTRLTVL.

At least ten counts were recorded for this clonotype. The chain has TRBV11-2 and TRBJ2-5; D is perhaps TRBD2 (5 bases). Germline V gives CDR1 SGHAT, CDR2 FQNNGV. Trimming removed 5 bases at V and 5 bases at J, with 15 bases between. The CDR3 extends over 14 amino acids. In DNA form, the CDR3 reads TGTGCCAGCAGCAGAGCTACCCGAGGGGAGACCCAGTACTTC. It translates to CASSRATRGETQYF.

In nucleotides, the CDR3 is TGTGCCAGCATCGAGCGGGGGGGGTACAATGAGCAGTTCTTC. Its protein product is CASIERGGYNEQFF. The chain joins TRBV2 to TRBJ2-1; 10 bases are shared with TRBD2. The J segment lost 4 bases and the V segment lost 7 bases, leaving 4 bases of the junction unmatched. The CDR3 length is 14 residues. In germline, CDR1 is SNHLY, CDR2 FYNNEI.

This clonotype has more than one count but fewer than ten. The rearrangement links TRBV20-1 to TRBJ1-2; D is unclear. CDR3 length: 13 amino acids. V gave up 6 bases and J gave up 4 bases, with 15 bases separating them. CDR1 and CDR2 (germline): DFQATT, SNEGSKA (reference sequence). The CDR3 DNA sequence: TGCAGTGCAAAGAGCCAGGAAACCTATGGCTACACCTTC. It specifies CSAKSQETYGYTF.